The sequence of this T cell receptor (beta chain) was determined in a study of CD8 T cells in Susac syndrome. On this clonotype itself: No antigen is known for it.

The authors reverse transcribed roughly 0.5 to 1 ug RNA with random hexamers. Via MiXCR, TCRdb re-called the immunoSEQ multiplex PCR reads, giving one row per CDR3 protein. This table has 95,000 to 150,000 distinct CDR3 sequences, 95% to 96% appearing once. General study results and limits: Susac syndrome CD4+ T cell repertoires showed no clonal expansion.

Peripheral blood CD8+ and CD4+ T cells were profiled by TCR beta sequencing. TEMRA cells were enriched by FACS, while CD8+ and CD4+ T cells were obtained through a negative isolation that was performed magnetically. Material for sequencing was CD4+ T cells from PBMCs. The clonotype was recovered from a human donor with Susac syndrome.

The CDR3 sequence: CATSRNRGPTYEQYF. CDR3 bases: TGTGCCACCAGCAGGAACAGGGGGCCGACCTACGAGCAGTACTTC. The chain combines TRBV15 with TRBJ2-7; 9 bases fit TRBD1. The CDR3 runs to 15 residues. Unmatched junction bases numbered 5, after V lost 3 bases and J lost 2 bases. The germline gives CDR1 LNHNV, CDR2 YYDKDF (reference sequence).